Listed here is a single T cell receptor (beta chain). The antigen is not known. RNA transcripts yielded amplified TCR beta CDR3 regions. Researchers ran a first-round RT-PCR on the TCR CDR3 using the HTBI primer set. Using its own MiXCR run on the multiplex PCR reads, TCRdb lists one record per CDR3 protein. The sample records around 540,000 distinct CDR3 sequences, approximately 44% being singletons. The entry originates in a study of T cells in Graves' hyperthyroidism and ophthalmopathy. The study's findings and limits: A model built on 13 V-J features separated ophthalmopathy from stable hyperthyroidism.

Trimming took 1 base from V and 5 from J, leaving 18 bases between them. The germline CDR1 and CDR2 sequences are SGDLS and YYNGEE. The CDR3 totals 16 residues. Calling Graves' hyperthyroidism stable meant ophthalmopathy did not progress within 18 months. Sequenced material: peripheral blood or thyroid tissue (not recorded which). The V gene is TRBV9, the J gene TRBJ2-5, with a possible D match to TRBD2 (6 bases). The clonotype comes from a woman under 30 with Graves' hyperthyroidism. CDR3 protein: CASSVPGGPSVETQYF. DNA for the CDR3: TGTGCCAGCAGCGTACCCGGAGGGCCCTCTGTGGAGACCCAGTACTTC.